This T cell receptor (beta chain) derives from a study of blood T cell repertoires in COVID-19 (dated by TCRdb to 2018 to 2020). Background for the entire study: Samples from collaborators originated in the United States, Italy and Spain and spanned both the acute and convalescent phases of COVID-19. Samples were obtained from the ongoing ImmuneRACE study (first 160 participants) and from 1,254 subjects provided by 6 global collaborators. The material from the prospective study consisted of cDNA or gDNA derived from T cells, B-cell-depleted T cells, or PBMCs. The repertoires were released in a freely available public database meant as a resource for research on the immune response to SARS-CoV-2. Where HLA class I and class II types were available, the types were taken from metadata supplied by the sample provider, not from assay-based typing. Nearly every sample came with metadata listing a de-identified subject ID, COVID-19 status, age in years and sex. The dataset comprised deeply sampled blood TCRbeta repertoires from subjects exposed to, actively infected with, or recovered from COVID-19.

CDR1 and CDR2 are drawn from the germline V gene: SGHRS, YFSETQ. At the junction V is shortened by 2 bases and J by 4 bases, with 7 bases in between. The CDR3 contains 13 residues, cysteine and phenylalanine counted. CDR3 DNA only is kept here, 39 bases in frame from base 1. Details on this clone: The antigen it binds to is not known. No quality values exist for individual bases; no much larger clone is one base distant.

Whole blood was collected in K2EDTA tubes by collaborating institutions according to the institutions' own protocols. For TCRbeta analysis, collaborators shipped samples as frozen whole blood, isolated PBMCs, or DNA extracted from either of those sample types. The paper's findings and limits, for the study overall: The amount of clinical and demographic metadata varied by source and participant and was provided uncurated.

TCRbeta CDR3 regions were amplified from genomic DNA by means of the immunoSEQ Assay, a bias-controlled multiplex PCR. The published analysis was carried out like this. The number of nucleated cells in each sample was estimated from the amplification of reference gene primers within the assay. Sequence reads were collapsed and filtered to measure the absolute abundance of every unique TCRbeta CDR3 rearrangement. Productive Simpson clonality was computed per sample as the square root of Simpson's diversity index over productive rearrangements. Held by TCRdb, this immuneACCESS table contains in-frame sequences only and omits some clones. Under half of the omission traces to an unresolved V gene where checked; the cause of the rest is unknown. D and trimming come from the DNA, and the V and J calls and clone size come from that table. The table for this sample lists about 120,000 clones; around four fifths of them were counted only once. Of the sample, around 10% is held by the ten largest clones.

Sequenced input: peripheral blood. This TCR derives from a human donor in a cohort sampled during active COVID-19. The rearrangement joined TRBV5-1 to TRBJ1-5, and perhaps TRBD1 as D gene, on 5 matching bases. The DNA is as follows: TGCGCCAGCAGCTTTGACAGAAATCAGCCCCAGCATTTT. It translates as CASSFDRNQPQHF.